The 20 T cell receptor beta chains in this list originate from one sample, sequenced in a study of beta chain features in type 1 diabetes. Study results and limitations: TCRB CDR3s were moderately but significantly shorter in Type 1 diabetes patients in all four CD4+ subsets.

These receptors lack a known antigen. Expressed TCRB transcripts got sequenced, as all isolated RNA was reverse transcribed. Measured with immunoSEQ multiplex PCR; TCRdb has only the in-frame clones, and not every one. The table lists 550,000 to 850,000 clones, 13% of them singletons. The sequenced sample consisted of naive CD4+ T cells from blood. These receptor sequences come from a man aged 18-30 years with type 1 diabetes.

The V and J genes are TRBV15 and TRBJ1-4, with D unclear. Germline V lookup: CDR1 LNHNV, CDR2 YYDKDF (reference sequence). V shed 1 base and J shed 4 bases, with 7 bases lying between them. This CDR3 contains 14 residues. The DNA for the CDR3 is TGTGCCACCAGCAGAGTCGACAATAATGAAAAACTGTTTTTT. Translated, it gives CATSRVDNNEKLFF.

A remark on this clone: At the DNA level, this CDR3 is encoded by other sequences in the same sample as well. This chain joins TRBV18 and TRBJ1-2, with TRBD1 matching over 7 bases. The CDR3 extends over 14 amino acids. The trim removed 2 bases at V and 3 bases at J, leaving 3 bases unmatched. Germline lookup yields CDR1 KGHSH and CDR2 LQKENI. The CDR3 spells CASSPRTGDYGYTF. In nucleotides, the CDR3 is TGTGCCAGCTCACCAAGAACAGGGGACTATGGCTACACCTTC. Full variable domain (rest looked up from reference TRBV18 and TRBJ1-2): NAGVMQNPRHLVRRRGQEARLRCSPMKGHSHVYWYRQLPEEGLKFMVYLQKENIIDESGMPKERFSAEFPKEGPSILRIQQVVRGDSAAYFCASSPRTGDYGYTFGSGTRLTVV.

This clone showed up just a few times. The CDR3 sequence: CASSSRTTPTYNEQFF. In DNA form, the CDR3 reads TGTGCCAGCAGCTCCCGGACAACGCCGACCTACAATGAGCAGTTCTTC. This rearrangement joins TRBV9 to TRBJ2-1, with a weak D call TRBD1 (5 bases). Trimming took off 4 bases at V and 2 bases at J, with 16 bases between the two ends. CDR1 and CDR2 from the germline V gene are SGDLS and YYNGEE. This CDR3 region has 16 residues.

This chain joins TRBV6-5 and TRBJ2-4, with a weak D call TRBD2 (7 bases). The CDR3 runs to 16 residues. Germline V gene data show CDR1 as MNHEY and CDR2 as SVGAGI. Trimming cost V 4 bases and J 8 bases, with 21 bases left between them. The DNA of the CDR3 is TGTGCCAGCAGTTTCGGGACACTCAATGCGGGAGACATTCAGTACTTC. Encoded protein: CASSFGTLNAGDIQYF.

The chain couples TRBV2 to TRBJ2-7; D is possibly TRBD2 (6 bases). CDR1 SNHLY and CDR2 FYNNEI come from the germline V gene. Trimming stripped 5 bases from V and 2 bases from J, with 13 bases between. This CDR3 has 14 amino acids. This chain's CDR3 is CASSKGTLTYEQYF. DNA for the CDR3: TGTGCCAGCAGTAAAGGGACTTTGACCTACGAGCAGTACTTC.

This clone has a handful of counts. The chain is built from TRBV10-3 and TRBJ2-1; 7 bases agree with TRBD1. Germline V gene data show CDR1 as ENHRY and CDR2 as SYGVKD. The CDR3 runs 15 residues. The J segment lost 0 bases and the V segment lost 5 bases, leaving 4 bases of the junction unmatched. CDR3 region: CAISSDRSSYNEQFF. The CDR3 DNA follows: TGTGCCATCAGTTCGGACAGGAGCTCCTACAATGAGCAGTTCTTC.

The CDR3 nucleotides are TGCGCCAGCAGCGCCCCGGGACCGACGCAAGAGACCCAGTACTTC. Its protein product is CASSAPGPTQETQYF. V gene TRBV5-1 combines with J gene TRBJ2-5; D possibly matches TRBD1 or TRBD2 (5 bases each). The CDR3 loop spans 15 amino acids. V lost 4 bases and J 2 bases, leaving 15 bases between the germline ends. Germline CDR1 reads SGHRS; CDR2 reads YFSETQ. Drawing the rest from reference TRBV5-1 and TRBJ2-5, the complete variable domain is KAGVTQTPRYLIKTRGQQVTLSCSPISGHRSVSWYQQTPGQGLQFLFEYFSETQRNKGNFPGRFSGRQFSNSRSEMNVSTLELGDSALYLCASSAPGPTQETQYFGPGTRLLVL.

The J gene is TRBJ2-3, the V gene TRBV5-1; D is ambiguous. Trimming took off 1 base at V and 0 bases at J, with 9 bases between the two ends. This CDR3 contains 15 residues. Germline CDR1 and CDR2: SGHRS and YFSETQ. For the CDR3, the DNA is TGCGCCAGCAGCTTGAGGTCAGAGAGCACAGATACGCAGTATTTT. This encodes CASSLRSESTDTQYF.

This chain connects TRBV12-5 to TRBJ2-7, with TRBD1 as a possible D gene (5 bases). The length of the CDR3 is 12 residues. From germline, CDR1 is LGHNT and CDR2 FRNRAP. The V gene lost 6 bases and the J gene lost 4 bases, with 10 bases spanning the gap. The CDR3 region has the DNA TGTGCTAGTGGCATCGACAGATACGAGCAGTACTTC. Protein sequence: CASGIDRYEQYF.

The J gene is TRBJ2-7, the V gene TRBV5-8, with 9 bases that match TRBD1. From germline, CDR1 is SGHTS and CDR2 YDEGEE. Trimming took 5 bases from V and 5 from J; bases not matched to a gene: 8. The CDR3 runs to 14 residues. This CDR3 is CASSPTGGSDEQYF. In nucleotides, the CDR3 is TGTGCCAGCAGTCCCACAGGGGGCTCGGACGAGCAGTACTTC.

The chain carries TRBV28 and TRBJ1-6; a possible D gene is TRBD1 (5 bases). V was cut by 2 bases and J by 7 bases, with 9 bases left in between. The CDR3 is 14 amino acids. CDR1 is MDHEN and CDR2 is SYDVKM in the germline V gene. CDR3 sequence: CASSLGTGNSPLHF. The DNA of the CDR3 is TGTGCCAGCAGTTTAGGGACGGGGAATTCACCCCTCCACTTT. The whole variable domain, filled in from reference TRBV28 and TRBJ1-6, reads DVKVTQSSRYLVKRTGEKVFLECVQDMDHENMFWYRQDPGLGLRLIYFSYDVKMKEKGDIPEGYSVSREKKERFSLILESASTNQTSMYLCASSLGTGNSPLHFGNGTRLTVT.

The chain employs TRBV10-3 and TRBJ1-1; perhaps TRBD1 as D (6 bases). Looked up from germline, CDR1 is ENHRY and CDR2 is SYGVKD. V shed 3 bases and J shed 3 bases, with 11 bases lying between them. The CDR3 has 14 amino acids. CDR3 amino acids: CAISEGQSYTEAFF. The CDR3 nucleotides are TGTGCCATCAGTGAAGGACAGTCTTACACTGAAGCTTTCTTT.

This clone was picked up a small number of times. This chain joins TRBV7-3 and TRBJ2-1; TRBD1 matches at 8 bases. Germline-derived CDR1 and CDR2 are SGHTA and FQGTGA. The V segment lost 5 bases and the J segment 6 bases; nucleotides outside the gene matches: 9. The CDR3 consists of 15 residues. The CDR3 nucleotides read TGTGCCAGCAGCCGGACAGGGAATATGGGCAATGAGCAGTTCTTC. Translating it yields CASSRTGNMGNEQFF.

The chain links TRBV6-5 to TRBJ2-5; D might be TRBD2 (5 bases). The CDR3 is 15 amino acids. CDR1 and CDR2 (germline): MNHEY, SVGAGI. The ends were cut back, 0 bases at V and 4 bases at J, with 12 bases in the middle. For the CDR3, the DNA is TGTGCCAGCAGTTACTCGAGGGCTAGCCGAGAGACCCAGTACTTC. This gives the protein CASSYSRASRETQYF.

This clone was counted only a few times. The chain links TRBV7-2 to TRBJ1-5; a weak D match, TRBD1 (6 bases). V lost 6 bases and J 10 bases, leaving 25 bases between the germline ends. This CDR3 comprises 16 residues. Per the germline V gene, CDR1 is SGHTA and CDR2 is FQGNSA. CDR3 amino acids: CASRPTAGHPNFPQHF. CDR3 DNA: TGTGCCAGCAGACCAACGGCGGGACACCCAAATTTCCCCCAGCATTTT.

This clone was counted only a few times. CDR3 loop: CASSEPPTDTQYF. In DNA form, the CDR3 reads TGTGCCAGCAGTGAACCACCCACAGATACGCAGTATTTT. The chain couples TRBV25-1 to TRBJ2-3; D is ambiguous. This CDR3 has 13 amino acids. The V and J ends lost 2 bases and 2 bases respectively, with 5 bases between them. Germline-derived CDR1 and CDR2 are MGHDK and SYGVNS.

This clone occurred a few times. The chain has TRBV27 and TRBJ2-3, with 8 bases fitting TRBD2. CDR1 is MNHEY and CDR2 is SMNVEV in the germline V gene (reference sequence). The CDR3 runs to 16 residues. Unmatched junction bases numbered 12, after V lost 8 bases and J lost 2 bases. CDR3: CASGRLTGLATDTQYF. The CDR3 nucleotides are TGTGCCAGCGGTAGGCTGACCGGACTAGCCACAGATACGCAGTATTTT.

A few counts support this clone. The chain recombines TRBV7-9 with TRBJ2-7; 8 nucleotides match TRBD1. This CDR3 contains 14 residues. The V gene end was trimmed by 5 bases and the J gene end by 5 bases; junction bases not matched to a gene: 8. Germline CDR1 SEHNR, CDR2 FQNEAQ (reference sequence). CDR3 region: CASSTGQGPDEQYF. CDR3 DNA sequence: TGTGCCAGCAGCACCGGACAGGGACCCGACGAGCAGTACTTC.

The J gene is TRBJ2-5, the V gene TRBV9, with D uncertain. V was shortened by 0 bases and J by 4 bases, with 10 bases between the two germline ends. CDR1 and CDR2 (germline): SGDLS, YYNGEE. The CDR3 consists of 14 residues. CDR3 sequence: CASSVDSGRETQYF. The CDR3 coding sequence is TGTGCCAGCAGCGTAGACTCAGGACGAGAGACCCAGTACTTC.

This clone was picked up a small number of times. V is TRBV5-4 and J is TRBJ2-3; 13 bases align to TRBD2. Unmatched junction bases numbered 4, after V lost 5 bases and J lost 4 bases. This CDR3 comprises 15 residues. The germline gives CDR1 SGHNT, CDR2 YYREEE (reference sequence). CDR3 DNA sequence: TGTGCCAGCAGGACTAGCGGGGGGTTCGCAGATACGCAGTATTTT. This sequence encodes CASRTSGGFADTQYF. Combining the CDR3 with reference TRBV5-4 and TRBJ2-3 gives the whole variable domain ETGVTQSPTHLIKTRGQQVTLRCSSQSGHNTVSWYQQALGQGPQFIFQYYREEENGRGNFPPRFSGLQFPNYSSELNVNALELDDSALYLCASRTSGGFADTQYFGPGTRLTVL.